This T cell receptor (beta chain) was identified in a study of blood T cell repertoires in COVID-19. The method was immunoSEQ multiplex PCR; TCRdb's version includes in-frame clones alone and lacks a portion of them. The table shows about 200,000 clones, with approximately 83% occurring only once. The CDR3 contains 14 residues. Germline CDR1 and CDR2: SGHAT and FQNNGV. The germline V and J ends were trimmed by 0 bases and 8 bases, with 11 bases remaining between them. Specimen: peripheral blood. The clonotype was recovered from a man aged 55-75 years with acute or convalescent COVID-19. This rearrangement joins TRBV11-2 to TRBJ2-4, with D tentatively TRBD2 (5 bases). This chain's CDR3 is CASSLDLGRDIQYF. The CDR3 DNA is TGTGCCAGCAGCTTAGATCTAGGGCGGGACATTCAGTACTTC.